The rows below give T cell receptor beta chains drawn from one sample of a study of OX40 agonist ivuxolimab in advanced cancers. Some clones are missing from TCRdb's copy, which holds only in-frame ones; the method was immunoSEQ multiplex PCR. The profile shows around 56,000 clones, nearly 90% of them singletons. The material sequenced was CD4+ or CD8+ T cells sorted from blood, taken in a trial of the OX40 agonist ivuxolimab. The source is an adult with an advanced solid tumor such as melanoma, head and neck, liver or kidney cancer. Each CDR3 is given with its conserved first and last residue. The D gene is left open where the match is weak. Some rows mark clone size as missing; the rest say once, few, many or name a class of expanded clone.

v_gene	j_gene	d_gene	abundance	CDR3nt	CDR3aa
TRBV11-3	TRBJ2-1	NA	NA	TGTGCCAGCAGCGGACAGTGGGGGGGTCATGAGCAGTTCTTC	CASSGQWGGHEQFF
TRBV5-1	TRBJ1-1	NA	few	TGCGCCAGCAGCTTGGGACCCGAGGTGGAAGCTTTCTTT	CASSLGPEVEAFF
TRBV2	TRBJ1-1	NA	NA	TGTGCCAGCAGTGAAGTAGGCACTGAAGCTTTCTTT	CASSEVGTEAFF
TRBV15	TRBJ1-2	NA	NA	TGTGCCACCAGCAGAGATAGCCCCGGGACGGACTATGGCTACACCTTC	CATSRDSPGTDYGYTF
TRBV4-3	TRBJ2-3	NA	once	TGCGCCAGCAGCCGTTCCAGGAGGCGGGGTGTCACAGATACGCAGTATTTT	CASSRSRRRGVTDTQYF
TRBV19	TRBJ2-1	NA	NA	TGTGCCAGTGGTCAGTCGTACGCTGAGCAGTTCTTC	CASGQSYAEQFF
TRBV27	TRBJ2-7	TRBD2	NA	TGTGCCAGCAGCGGGACTAATCAGTTCGGCGAGCAGTACTTC	CASSGTNQFGEQYF
TRBV9	TRBJ2-1	NA	NA	TGTGCCAGCAGCGTCGGAGGGGGGATCTACAATGAGCAGTTCTTC	CASSVGGGIYNEQFF
TRBV5-4	TRBJ2-1	NA	NA	TGTGCCAGCAGCTTGGGCCACTACAATGAGCAGTTCTTC	CASSLGHYNEQFF
TRBV14	TRBJ1-3	NA	NA	TGTGCCAGCAGCCAAGTTCGGGGACTCGGGGGCACCATATATTTT	CASSQVRGLGGTIYF
TRBV5-1	TRBJ2-7	TRBD2	NA	TGCGCCAGCAGCTTGGGTCTAGCGGGAGGCAACGAGCAGTACTTC	CASSLGLAGGNEQYF
TRBV27	TRBJ2-7	TRBD1	NA	TGTGCCAGCAGTACGACAGGGGGGTCCTACGAGCAGTACTTC	CASSTTGGSYEQYF
TRBV13	TRBJ2-3	TRBD2	NA	TGTGCCAGCAGCTCCCAAGGGAGGGCCGATGGGAAGGTAGATACGCAGTATTTT	CASSSQGRADGKVDTQYF
TRBV7-9	TRBJ1-1	NA	NA	TGTGCCAGCAGCTTAGCGCATCGGCCTGAAGCTTTCTTT	CASSLAHRPEAFF
TRBV13	TRBJ2-1	NA	NA	TGTGCCAGCAGCTTAGAGGGCAGGGACGTCGATAATGAGCAGTTCTTC	CASSLEGRDVDNEQFF
TRBV7-9	TRBJ2-2	TRBD2	NA	TGTGCCAGCAGCTTTCCTAGCGGGACTGTGAACACCGGGGAGCTGTTTTTT	CASSFPSGTVNTGELFF
TRBV4-3	TRBJ2-7	TRBD2	NA	TGCGCCAGCAGCACGGGACTACCGTACTACGAGCAGTACTTC	CASSTGLPYYEQYF
TRBV7-8	TRBJ1-1	TRBD1	NA	TGTGCCAGCAGCTATACATGGACAGGGGGCACTGAAGCTTTCTTT	CASSYTWTGGTEAFF
TRBV27	TRBJ2-5	TRBD2	NA	TGTGCCACCAGCGGGGGGGTCCTGGGAGAGACCCAGTACTTC	CATSGGVLGETQYF
TRBV5-1	TRBJ1-2	TRBD1	NA	TGCGCCAGCAGTCTAATCAGGGGGTCCTATGGCTACACCTTC	CASSLIRGSYGYTF
TRBV21-1	TRBJ1-2	NA	NA	TGTGCCAGCAGCAAAGTCGGCTCGGGACAGGGTTTCGGCTACACCTTC	CASSKVGSGQGFGYTF
TRBV29-1	TRBJ2-1	TRBD2	NA	TGCAGCGTTGCGACGGGAGGCAATGAGCAGTTCTTC	CSVATGGNEQFF
TRBV2	TRBJ1-2	NA	once	TGTGCCAGCCAGGATCGGGGGGGGAACTATGGCTACACCTTC	CASQDRGGNYGYTF
TRBV16	TRBJ1-6	TRBD1	NA	TGTGCCAGCAGCCAATTCGACAGGGTAGCCTATAATTCACCCCTCCACTTT	CASSQFDRVAYNSPLHF
TRBV19	TRBJ1-2	TRBD1	NA	TGTGCCAGTAGTGGAGCCCCGGCGACAGGGCCGGGCTACACCTTC	CASSGAPATGPGYTF
TRBV28	TRBJ2-5	NA	NA	TGTGCCAGCAGATCCTATACAGGGGGGGAAGAGACCCAGTACTTC	CASRSYTGGEETQYF
TRBV28	TRBJ1-4	NA	NA	TGTGCCAGCAGTACCCCACGGCGGGGGGAGGAAAAACTGTTTTTT	CASSTPRRGEEKLFF
TRBV29-1	TRBJ2-1	NA	NA	TGCAGCGTTGATGGGTTTACATACCCTCCTGAGCAGTTCTTC	CSVDGFTYPPEQFF
TRBV7-3	TRBJ2-3	TRBD2	NA	TGTGCCAGCAGCTTAGGCCCGGGACTAGCGGGAGAGGGAGATACGCAGTATTTT	CASSLGPGLAGEGDTQYF
TRBV15	TRBJ2-5	TRBD2	NA	TGTGCCACCAGCAGAGATGGGACTAGCGGGAGTGAGACCCAGTACTTC	CATSRDGTSGSETQYF
TRBV27	TRBJ2-7	NA	NA	TGTGCCACCTTAGGGGGCTCCTACGAGCAGTACTTC	CATLGGSYEQYF
TRBV13	TRBJ1-2	NA	NA	TGTGCCAGCAGCTTAGCGGAATATGGCTACACCTTC	CASSLAEYGYTF
TRBV11-2	TRBJ2-5	TRBD1	NA	TGTGCCAGCAGCTTAGACCGGGACAGTTTTGAGACCCAGTACTTC	CASSLDRDSFETQYF
TRBV5-6	TRBJ2-7	TRBD2	NA	TGTGCCAGCAGCTACGGGACTAGCGCCACCTACGAGCAGTACTTC	CASSYGTSATYEQYF
TRBV6-6	TRBJ2-7	NA	once	TGTGCCAGCAGTTACGAAAGGCCCAGCTCCTACGAGCAGTACTTC	CASSYERPSSYEQYF
TRBV7-2	TRBJ1-5	NA	NA	TGTGCCAGCAGCCCCGACGGACATTTTAGCAATCAGCCCCAGCATTTT	CASSPDGHFSNQPQHF
TRBV28	TRBJ2-7	TRBD1	NA	TGTGCCAGCAGCCCCGGGACAGGGTTTTACGAGCAGTACTTC	CASSPGTGFYEQYF
TRBV5-8	TRBJ2-7	TRBD1	NA	TGTGCCAGCAGACAAGACAGGGGGGTTTCCTACGAGCAGTACTTC	CASRQDRGVSYEQYF
TRBV28	TRBJ2-6	NA	NA	TGTGCCAGCAGTTTATCAGGCCTTACTGGGGCCAACGTCCTGACTTTC	CASSLSGLTGANVLTF
TRBV4-1	TRBJ2-7	NA	NA	TGCGCCAGCAGCATCCGAGAAAGGGGGTACGAGCAGTACTTC	CASSIRERGYEQYF